The 6 T cell receptor beta chains reported below all come from one sample, sequenced in a study of T cell responses to AZD1222 COVID-19 vaccine. Only in-frame clones appear in the TCRdb table, and some are missing; sequencing was by immunoSEQ multiplex PCR. The sample contains roughly 120,000 clones, about 95% of which appear only once. Specimen: peripheral blood, collected 28 days after the second AZD1222 dose. These receptors were taken from an adult who received the AZD1222 COVID-19 vaccine.

The V gene is TRBV5-1, the J gene TRBJ1-6; D unclear. V lost 3 bases to trimming and J lost 10 bases, with 8 bases between them. CDR3 length: 12 amino acids. Germline V gene lookup returns CDR1 SGHRS and CDR2 YFSETQ. In DNA, the CDR3 is TGCGCCAGCAGCTACCCGGGATCACCCCTCCACTTT. It codes for CASSYPGSPLHF.

This rearrangement joins TRBV10-3 to TRBJ1-3, with 8 bases lining up with TRBD1. J gave up 7 bases and V 11 bases, and 7 bases lay outside the gene matches. In germline, CDR1 is ENHRY, CDR2 SYGVKD. The CDR3 is made up of 12 amino acids. Here the CDR3 reads CAFSGQGNTIYF. In DNA form, the CDR3 reads TGTGCCTTCTCCGGACAGGGCAACACCATATATTTT.

This chain uses TRBV3-1 (or the pseudogene TRBV3-2) with TRBJ1-4; tentatively, D is TRBD1 (6 bases). The CDR3 spans 14 residues. V was trimmed by 4 bases and J by 3 bases, leaving 9 bases between them. CDR1 and CDR2 (germline): LGHDT, YNNKEL (reference sequence). CDR3: CASSPKGANEKLFF. CDR3 DNA sequence: TGTGCCAGCAGCCCCAAGGGGGCTAATGAAAAACTGTTTTTT.

The chain is built from TRBV6-5 and TRBJ1-1; the D gene is possibly TRBD1 (6 bases). Germline CDR1 reads MNHEY; CDR2 reads SVGAGI. The V gene lost 2 bases and the J gene lost 6 bases, with 10 bases spanning the gap. This CDR3 region has 13 residues. The DNA for the CDR3 is TGTGCCAGCAGTTACGGGGGCTTCGCTGAAGCTTTCTTT. Amino acids: CASSYGGFAEAFF.

This clone was recorded only once. This rearrangement joins TRBV19 to TRBJ1-5; D not resolved. The CDR3 runs 14 residues. From germline, CDR1 is LNHDA and CDR2 SQIVND (reference sequence). The germline V and J ends were trimmed by 3 bases and 5 bases, with 11 bases remaining between them. The CDR3 reads CASSIGGIDQPQHF. The CDR3 coding sequence is TGTGCCAGTAGTATTGGAGGGATCGATCAGCCCCAGCATTTT.

The gene calls are TRBV5-1 and TRBJ1-3, with D uncertain. Germline-derived CDR1 and CDR2 are SGHRS and YFSETQ. CDR3 length: 13 amino acids. Trimming took 6 bases from V and 3 from J, leaving 10 bases between them. In DNA, the CDR3 is TGCGCCAGCATGGAAGGAGGTGGAAACACCATATATTTT. Translating gives CASMEGGGNTIYF.